The entry that follows covers one TCR beta chain sequence. Its antigen is undetermined. V lost 0 bases and J lost 7; bases outside the gene matches: 8. The CDR3 sequence is 15 residues long. From germline, CDR1 is SGHKS and CDR2 YYEKEE (reference sequence). The sample originates from a study of OX40 agonist ivuxolimab in advanced cancers. No patient had autoimmune disease or received systemic immunosuppression. TCRdb's table, derived via immunoSEQ multiplex PCR, lists solely in-frame clones and lacks some. Altogether more than 20,000 clones are present, 85% being singletons, with the ten largest covering roughly 15%. Study-level points and caveats: Certain nonresponding patients likewise had low normalized T-cell clonal expansion. Relative to CD4+ cells, CD8+ T cells on average had more expanded clones.

V is TRBV5-5 and J is TRBJ2-7, with 9 bases identical to TRBD1. The clonotype originates from an adult with an advanced solid tumor such as melanoma, head and neck, liver or kidney cancer. The material was CD4+ or CD8+ T cells sorted from blood, obtained in a trial of the OX40 agonist ivuxolimab. The CDR3 sequence: CASSLVPQGAGEQYF. CDR3 in DNA: TGTGCCAGCAGCTTGGTACCACAGGGGGCGGGAGAGCAGTACTTC.